The sample holds one count of the clone carrying this T cell receptor (beta chain). The CDR3 is 15 residues long. The junction had 2 bases not matched to a gene; V was cut back by 1 base and J by 3 bases. Germline V gene sequence: CDR1 SGHDN, CDR2 FVKESK. The data were produced by immunoSEQ multiplex PCR, yet TCRdb's version contains in-frame clones alone and is incomplete. The sample has a few hundred thousand clones, more than 75% seen once; the top ten hold less than 2.5%. The data belong to a study of blood T cell repertoires in COVID-19. Turning to the study itself: There were acute and convalescent COVID-19 samples, and they came from the United States, Italy and Spain.

This chain joins TRBV14 and TRBJ2-2; 7 nucleotides align to TRBD2. The receptor was isolated from a man aged 35 to 55 in a cohort exposed to, infected with or recovered from COVID-19 (not recorded which). The sequenced sample was PBMCs or T cells enriched from blood (not recorded which). CDR3 in amino acids: CASSQVAGHTGELFF. The CDR3 coding sequence is TGTGCCAGCAGCCAAGTAGCGGGTCACACCGGGGAGCTGTTTTTT.